A single sample gave rise to the 3 T cell receptor beta chains below, sequenced in a study of sequential checkpoint blockade in melanoma. Specified treatment: randomized to nivolumab then ipilimumab (arm A) or the reverse (arm B). TCRdb keeps only in-frame clones here, not all; method: immunoSEQ multiplex PCR. The data hold under 7,000 clones, with less than 20% observed a single time. The specimen comprised tumor tissue (inferred from file names), sampled from a patient given nivolumab and ipilimumab in sequence. The receptors here all came from a human donor with melanoma.

This clone has a handful of counts. This sequence joins TRBV27 and TRBJ1-5; D gene unclear. This CDR3 region has 14 residues. The germline gives CDR1 MNHEY, CDR2 SMNVEV (reference sequence). Trimming removed 4 bases from V and 4 bases from J, with 11 bases in between. CDR3 sequence reads: CASSSLGFNQPQHF. As DNA, the CDR3 is TGTGCCAGCAGTTCCCTAGGGTTTAATCAGCCCCAGCATTTT.

The V call is TRBV5-1, the J call TRBJ2-1, with 8 bases aligning to TRBD1. The CDR3 has 16 residues. Germline lookup yields CDR1 SGHRS and CDR2 YFSETQ. The trim removed 3 bases at V and 5 bases at J, leaving 10 bases unmatched. The CDR3 coding sequence is TGCGCCAGCAGCTCCTTAACCGGGACAGGAGACAATGAGCAGTTCTTC. Translating gives CASSSLTGTGDNEQFF. Filled out from reference TRBV5-1 and TRBJ2-1, the complete variable domain reads KAGVTQTPRYLIKTRGQQVTLSCSPISGHRSVSWYQQTPGQGLQFLFEYFSETQRNKGNFPGRFSGRQFSNSRSEMNVSTLELGDSALYLCASSSLTGTGDNEQFFGPGTRLTVL.

V gene TRBV19 combines with J gene TRBJ1-5, with D perhaps matching TRBD1 (6 bases). The CDR3 extends over 16 amino acids. V was shortened by 9 bases and J by 0 bases, with 18 bases between the two germline ends. The germline gives CDR1 LNHDA, CDR2 SQIVND (reference sequence). This chain's CDR3 is CASRGVGANSNQPQHF. Here the CDR3 DNA reads TGTGCCAGCCGTGGTGTGGGGGCGAATAGCAATCAGCCCCAGCATTTT.